This is a list of T cell receptor beta chains from one sample in a study of T cells in Graves' hyperthyroidism and ophthalmopathy. TCRdb reanalysed the multiplex PCR reads using MiXCR and keeps one entry per CDR3 protein. The repertoire holds around 520,000 distinct CDR3 sequences, around an eighth seen once, with around 17% in the top ten. Input material: blood. The source of these receptors is a woman under 30 with Graves' hyperthyroidism. Each CDR3 is given without its conserved first and last residue. Clone size is stated in some rows and not others, as once, few, many or a class when expanded.

TRBV6-1	TRBJ1-4	.	ASREGATNEKLF
TRBV5-8	TRBJ2-6	.	ASSLTWTSGRFAGANVLT
TRBV19	TRBJ2-6	.	ASGIDGSSGANVLT
TRBV5-8	TRBJ2-7	few	ASSSKWGQGPYEQY
TRBV7-3	TRBJ2-7	many	ASSFGGGSEQY
TRBV11-2	TRBJ2-3	many	ASSFTPTATGTDTQY
TRBV20-1	TRBJ2-1	.	SASAGNGQF
TRBV7-9	TRBJ2-1	.	ASSSGQIIAGGNEQF
TRBV7-9	TRBJ2-7	many	ASSPMASGGYEQY
TRBV7-9	TRBJ2-1	many	ARSRGDSYNEQF
TRBV19	TRBJ2-1	.	ASSRGQGANNEQF
TRBV11-2	TRBJ1-2	.	ASSRAAGKGYT
TRBV13	TRBJ2-7	few	ASSLGAGRRNEQY
TRBV5-4	TRBJ1-1	.	ASSLSTGAEAF
TRBV19	TRBJ2-5	many	ASSIIGQLAGVGTQY
TRBV5-1	TRBJ1-1	few	ASRPVGQPNTEAF
TRBV4-1	TRBJ2-7	.	ASSQAPGQGTYEQY
TRBV2	TRBJ2-4	many	ASREREGHIQY
TRBV12-3/TRBV12-4	TRBJ2-1	many	ASSPFLRLDEQF
TRBV5-1	TRBJ2-6	.	ASGGGTWGANVLT
TRBV7-2	TRBJ2-1	many	ASSFRVRETREQF
TRBV7-8	TRBJ1-2	many	ASSPDRNYGYT
TRBV5-5	TRBJ2-2	.	ASSLEGQGKTGELF
TRBV4-1	TRBJ1-2	many	ASSLGGEVYGYT
TRBV30	TRBJ2-3	.	AWSRGGAFSTDTQY
TRBV7-6	TRBJ2-5	.	ASSLGISSGAQETQY
TRBV24-1	TRBJ2-2	many	ATSARDIHTGELF
TRBV9	TRBJ2-4	few	ASSPDRGLNIQY
TRBV2	TRBJ1-1	many	ASTEEGWTEAF
TRBV13	TRBJ1-4	many	ASSLGGTRINEKLF
TRBV14	TRBJ2-1	.	ATNSGGRDEQF
TRBV20-1	TRBJ2-2	many	SARDRGRPNTGELF
TRBV7-3	TRBJ2-1	once	ASSFSGGAYNEQF
TRBV12-3/TRBV12-4	TRBJ1-5	many	ASSLAPGVNQPQH
TRBV11-3	TRBJ1-6	many	ASSLFSRDSPLH
TRBV29-1	TRBJ1-2	.	SSDTANYGYT
TRBV6-5	TRBJ2-7	many	ASSYPQRSYEQY